This T cell receptor beta chain was captured by sequencing in a study of blood T cells in healthy people across ages. This clonotype was counted many times. Through a sample-barcoded 5' primer and a J-beta primer mix, a second PCR was run for roughly 7 to 12 cycles. A single record per CDR3 protein comes from TCRdb applying MiXCR to the 5' RACE reads. The top ten clones hold around 10% of a sample with approximately 490,000 distinct CDR3 sequences, approximately 25% of them seen once. The CDR3 extends over 18 amino acids. Germline V gene data show CDR1 as DFQATT and CDR2 as SNEGSKA (reference sequence). Germline trimming cut 6 bases from V and 1 base from J; bases unmatched to any gene: 14. The data also belong to a second study, concerning T cells of mothers and their children.

The rearrangement uses TRBV20-1 and TRBJ2-6; 8 bases align to TRBD1. The sequence was obtained from a boy younger than 18 in good health. Source material: blood. This chain's CDR3 is CSASSWDRSSSGANVLTF. CDR3 bases: TGCAGTGCCAGCTCCTGGGACAGGTCTTCGTCTGGGGCCAACGTCCTGACTTTC.